This TCR beta chain was identified in a study of T cells in Graves' hyperthyroidism and ophthalmopathy. The study, taken as a whole, reports: Most expanded thyroid clonotypes above 0.001 recurred in blood.

Researchers defined stable Graves' hyperthyroidism as no ophthalmopathy progression within 18 months. Amplified regions were TCR beta CDR3 sequences from RNA transcripts. In the first-round RT-PCR of the TCR CDR3, the HTBI primer set was used. TCRdb redid the calling of the multiplex PCR reads with MiXCR, one entry per CDR3 protein. The sample includes hundreds of thousands of distinct CDR3 sequences, 14% to 15% of them seen just once. This clonotype was detected ten times or more. Its matching antigen is unknown. The length of the CDR3 is 13 residues. From germline, CDR1 is SGHAT and CDR2 FQNNGV. V lost 7 bases and J lost 0, with 7 bases in between.

The receptor was derived from a woman in her twenties or thirties with Graves' hyperthyroidism. The chain combines TRBV11-2 with TRBJ2-1, with D tentatively TRBD1 or TRBD2 (5 bases each). The sequencing input was blood. The chain's CDR3 is CASKRGSYNEQFF. The CDR3 DNA follows: TGTGCCAGCAAGAGGGGCTCCTACAATGAGCAGTTCTTC.